This paragraph reports one T cell receptor beta chain. Its specificity is unknown. Libraries were prepared by immunoSEQ multiplex PCR; TCRdb keeps only in-frame clonotypes and omits some of them. Among approximately 85,000 clones listed, roughly nine tenths were seen once. The source of the sample is a study of radiation and T cells in renal cell carcinoma. CDR3 length equals 13 residues. Germline CDR1 reads MDHEN; CDR2 reads SYDVKM. V dropped 5 bases and J dropped 9; count of bases not matched to a gene: 3. Time point noted: blood 4 weeks post-SBRT, at nephrectomy. Treatment reported: 15 Gy SBRT to primary tumor, nephrectomy 4 weeks later. Nephrectomy followed 15 Gy stereotactic body radiation by 4 weeks. After SBRT, blood was collected at 2 and 4 weeks, plus baseline. Study-wide results and caveats: From baseline, blood top tumor clonotypes peaked at 2 weeks post-radiation.

V usage is TRBV28 and J usage is TRBJ2-7; 14 bases agree with TRBD2. This receptor was taken from a woman aged 70-85 years with renal cell carcinoma. Sequencing used blood, obtained from a patient whose treatment included radiotherapy and nephrectomy. The CDR3 nucleotides are TGTGCCAGCAGTGGGACTAGCGGGGGTCTGCAGTACTTC. It yields the protein CASSGTSGGLQYF.